Listed below are T cell receptor beta chains from one sample, sequenced in a study of OX40 agonist ivuxolimab in advanced cancers. This table comes from immunoSEQ multiplex PCR, and its TCRdb copy is limited to in-frame clones, with some not included. This sample has over 60,000 clones, with approximately 90% found just once. The sample in question was CD4+ or CD8+ T cells sorted from blood, obtained in a trial of the OX40 agonist ivuxolimab. The receptor source for this set is an adult with an advanced solid tumor such as melanoma, head and neck, liver or kidney cancer. Each CDR3 is given with its conserved first and last residue. Fields, in order: J gene, V gene, clone size, D gene, CDR3 DNA, CDR3 protein. The D gene is left open where the match is weak. Some rows mark clone size as missing; the rest say once, few, many or name a class of expanded clone.

J: TRBJ2-7
V: TRBV19
size: NA
D: TRBD2
DNA: TGTGCCAGTAGTTCGCGGGAGCTCCGGGGCGAGCAGTACTTC
CDR3: CASSSRELRGEQYF

J: TRBJ2-5
V: TRBV5-6
size: NA
D: TRBD2
DNA: TGTGCCAGCAGCTTGGATCTGCTGACTAGCGGAGGGGGGGAGACCCAGTACTTC
CDR3: CASSLDLLTSGGGETQYF

J: TRBJ2-5
V: TRBV7-3
size: NA
D: TRBD2
DNA: TGTGCCAGCAGCGACTCCCGGGCGCGGGGGGGCGGTGAGACCCAGTACTTC
CDR3: CASSDSRARGGGETQYF

J: TRBJ2-1
V: TRBV19
size: NA
D: TRBD1
DNA: TGTGCCAGTAGTACCGGACAGGGGGCGGATGAGCAGTTCTTC
CDR3: CASSTGQGADEQFF

J: TRBJ1-1
V: TRBV18
size: NA
D: NA
DNA: TGTGCCAGCTCACAGGACTGGAACACTGAAGCTTTCTTT
CDR3: CASSQDWNTEAFF

J: TRBJ1-6
V: TRBV2
size: NA
D: NA
DNA: TGTGCCAGCACAGCCGAATGGGGGAATAATTCACCCCTCCACTTT
CDR3: CASTAEWGNNSPLHF

J: TRBJ1-5
V: TRBV4-2
size: few
D: NA
DNA: TGTGCCAGCAGCCAGTTCGACAGCGTCAATCAGCCCCAGCATTTT
CDR3: CASSQFDSVNQPQHF

J: TRBJ2-2
V: TRBV19
size: NA
D: NA
DNA: TGTGCCAGTAGTCTTAGGGGCACCACGAACACCGGGGAGCTGTTTTTT
CDR3: CASSLRGTTNTGELFF

J: TRBJ1-5
V: TRBV15
size: NA
D: TRBD1
DNA: TGTGCCACCAGCAGAGTTTGGAAGGGGGCTCGAAATCAGCCCCAGCATTTT
CDR3: CATSRVWKGARNQPQHF

J: TRBJ1-1
V: TRBV10-2
size: NA
D: TRBD1
DNA: TGCGCCAGCAGGGACAGGGAAAGGAACACTGAAGCTTTCTTT
CDR3: CASRDRERNTEAFF

J: TRBJ2-3
V: TRBV21-1
size: NA
D: NA
DNA: TGTGCCAGCAGCATCCGACTAGCGGGGCTTTTTAGCACAGATACGCAGTATTTT
CDR3: CASSIRLAGLFSTDTQYF

J: TRBJ1-1
V: TRBV2
size: NA
D: NA
DNA: TGTGCCAGCAGTGAAAAGCAGGGGACGAACACTGAAGCTTTCTTT
CDR3: CASSEKQGTNTEAFF

J: TRBJ1-6
V: TRBV6-5
size: NA
D: NA
DNA: TGTGCCAGCAGTTACGGGGGCGGGGGGGCAGAGTCACCCCTCCACTTT
CDR3: CASSYGGGGAESPLHF

J: TRBJ2-1
V: TRBV7-2
size: NA
D: TRBD1
DNA: TGTGCCAGCAGCTTCCGGGTGGCCGGGACAGGGGGTTACAATGAGCAGTTCTTC
CDR3: CASSFRVAGTGGYNEQFF

J: TRBJ2-5
V: TRBV4-1
size: NA
D: NA
DNA: TGCGCCAGCAGCCCAGGGAGCCAAGAGACCCAGTACTTC
CDR3: CASSPGSQETQYF

J: TRBJ1-2
V: TRBV2
size: NA
D: NA
DNA: TGTGCCAGCAGTGTTCAAAACTATGGCTACACCTTC
CDR3: CASSVQNYGYTF

J: TRBJ2-7
V: TRBV27
size: once
D: TRBD2
DNA: TGTGCCAGCAGTGGGAGCGGGAGCCCCTACGAGCAGTACTTC
CDR3: CASSGSGSPYEQYF

J: TRBJ2-7
V: TRBV30
size: NA
D: TRBD1
DNA: TGTGCCTGGAATCTAAGACAGGGACCCTACGAGCAGTACTTC
CDR3: CAWNLRQGPYEQYF

J: TRBJ1-1
V: TRBV9
size: NA
D: NA
DNA: TGTGCCAGCAGCGTAGGGGTGACAGGGAACACTGAAGCTTTCTTT
CDR3: CASSVGVTGNTEAFF

J: TRBJ1-5
V: TRBV5-3
size: NA
D: NA
DNA: TGTGCCAGAAGCGGAGAGGATAGCAATCAGCCCCAGCATTTT
CDR3: CARSGEDSNQPQHF

J: TRBJ2-7
V: TRBV10-3
size: once
D: NA
DNA: TGTGCCATCAGTGGCGACGTATCCTACGAGCAGTACTTC
CDR3: CAISGDVSYEQYF

J: TRBJ1-4
V: TRBV5-1
size: NA
D: NA
DNA: TGCGCCAGCAGCCCCTCGGGGCGGGATGAAAAACTGTTTTTT
CDR3: CASSPSGRDEKLFF

J: TRBJ2-5
V: TRBV18
size: NA
D: NA
DNA: TGTGCCAGCTCACCGGATAGGCAGGGTAAAGAGACCCAGTACTTC
CDR3: CASSPDRQGKETQYF

J: TRBJ2-3
V: TRBV5-1
size: NA
D: NA
DNA: TGCGCCAGCAGCGCCAGATTAGAGACAGATACGCAGTATTTT
CDR3: CASSARLETDTQYF

J: TRBJ2-7
V: TRBV7-8
size: NA
D: TRBD2
DNA: TGTGCCAGCAGCCTCTCCGGGACTAGCGCCTCCTACGAGCAGTACTTC
CDR3: CASSLSGTSASYEQYF

J: TRBJ2-5
V: TRBV19
size: NA
D: TRBD1
DNA: TGTGCCAGTAGTCCGACCGGGACAGGGCCCCAAGAGACCCAGTACTTC
CDR3: CASSPTGTGPQETQYF

J: TRBJ2-5
V: TRBV30
size: NA
D: NA
DNA: TGTGCCTGGAGTGTACAGAGGAGGGCAGAGACCCAGTACTTC
CDR3: CAWSVQRRAETQYF

J: TRBJ2-3
V: TRBV14
size: once
D: NA
DNA: TGTGCCAGCAGCCAAGCTTGGGGCACAGATACGCAGTATTTT
CDR3: CASSQAWGTDTQYF

J: TRBJ1-2
V: TRBV18
size: NA
D: TRBD1
DNA: TGTGCCAGCTCAACAGGGGGCTATGGCTACACCTTC
CDR3: CASSTGGYGYTF

J: TRBJ1-5
V: TRBV29-1
size: NA
D: NA
DNA: TGCAGCGTTGGGGGGGGAGGTAGCAATCAGCCCCAGCATTTT
CDR3: CSVGGGGSNQPQHF

J: TRBJ2-2
V: TRBV10-3
size: NA
D: NA
DNA: TGTGCCATCAGTGACGGGATTCACACCGGGGAGCTGTTTTTT
CDR3: CAISDGIHTGELFF

J: TRBJ2-7
V: TRBV7-9
size: NA
D: TRBD1
DNA: TGTGCCAGCAGCCATAAGGGGGCGGCCGAGCAGTACTTC
CDR3: CASSHKGAAEQYF

J: TRBJ2-7
V: TRBV7-8
size: NA
D: NA
DNA: TGTGCCAGCAGCTCGAAGACTCATGACTACGAGCAGTACTTC
CDR3: CASSSKTHDYEQYF

J: TRBJ1-1
V: TRBV14
size: few
D: NA
DNA: TGTGCCAGCAGCCACGCAGGGGAAGCTTTCTTT
CDR3: CASSHAGEAFF

J: TRBJ2-7
V: TRBV5-4
size: NA
D: NA
DNA: TGTGCCAGCAGCCCGACAGGCTACGAGCAGTACTTC
CDR3: CASSPTGYEQYF

J: TRBJ2-2
V: TRBV2
size: once
D: TRBD2
DNA: TGTGCCAGCAGTGAGGGAGCGGGAGGCCACGGGGAGCTGTTTTTT
CDR3: CASSEGAGGHGELFF

J: TRBJ1-1
V: TRBV7-9
size: NA
D: NA
DNA: TGTGCCAGCAGCTTAGCCGGCGGGGCCAAGGGCACTGAAGCTTTCTTT
CDR3: CASSLAGGAKGTEAFF

J: TRBJ1-3
V: TRBV28
size: NA
D: NA
DNA: TGTGCCAGCAGTTCCCCGCCGGTGAGCTCTGGAAACACCATATATTTT
CDR3: CASSSPPVSSGNTIYF

J: TRBJ1-2
V: TRBV6-5
size: NA
D: NA
DNA: TGTGCCAGCAGTTACTCGAACGTCGGGGGGTCTGGCTACACCTTC
CDR3: CASSYSNVGGSGYTF

J: TRBJ2-3
V: TRBV4-2
size: NA
D: TRBD2
DNA: TGTGCCAGCAGCCAACCACTAGCGGGAGCCGCCGGGGATACGCAGTATTTT
CDR3: CASSQPLAGAAGDTQYF

J: TRBJ1-2
V: TRBV7-9
size: NA
D: NA
DNA: TGTGCCAGCAGCTTAGAGAGAGGTGGCTACACCTTC
CDR3: CASSLERGGYTF

J: TRBJ2-5
V: TRBV6-5
size: NA
D: NA
DNA: TGTGCCAGCAGCGCACAGGGTCGGATACAAGAGACCCAGTACTTC
CDR3: CASSAQGRIQETQYF

J: TRBJ1-2
V: TRBV6-5
size: NA
D: NA
DNA: TGTGCCAGCAGTTCCGGGCAGGGGAGCCCCCCTTATGGCTACACCTTC
CDR3: CASSSGQGSPPYGYTF

J: TRBJ1-2
V: TRBV19
size: NA
D: TRBD1
DNA: TGTGCCAGTAGTCCCCGGGACAGGGGTAGAGCAAGCTATGGCTACACCTTC
CDR3: CASSPRDRGRASYGYTF

J: TRBJ2-7
V: TRBV6-5
size: NA
D: NA
DNA: TGTGCCAGCAGTTACTCCGGGAGCTCCTACGAGCAGTACTTC
CDR3: CASSYSGSSYEQYF

J: TRBJ2-5
V: TRBV7-6
size: once
D: NA
DNA: TGTGCCAGCAGCTTAGTAGGGGAGACCCAGTACTTC
CDR3: CASSLVGETQYF

J: TRBJ2-6
V: TRBV10-3
size: NA
D: NA
DNA: TGTGCCATGAGACAGGCCAACTCTGGGGCCAACGTCCTGACTTTC
CDR3: CAMRQANSGANVLTF

J: TRBJ1-1
V: TRBV7-8
size: NA
D: NA
DNA: TGTGCCAGCAGCCGGGTGAACACTGAAGCTTTCTTT
CDR3: CASSRVNTEAFF

J: TRBJ2-3
V: TRBV6-4
size: NA
D: TRBD2
DNA: TGTGCCAGCAGTGACGGCAGCGGGAGAGGTTCAGATACGCAGTATTTT
CDR3: CASSDGSGRGSDTQYF

J: TRBJ1-2
V: TRBV6-5
size: NA
D: NA
DNA: TGTGCCAGCAGTTACTCGAGGGGGACAGGCTACACCTTC
CDR3: CASSYSRGTGYTF

J: TRBJ1-5
V: TRBV19
size: NA
D: NA
DNA: TGTGCCAGTAGTATGTTCCGGGAGACAGTTAGCAATCAGCCCCAGCATTTT
CDR3: CASSMFRETVSNQPQHF

J: TRBJ1-2
V: TRBV7-2
size: NA
D: NA
DNA: TGTGCCAGCAGCCCCCACGGTCAGTATGGCTACACCTTC
CDR3: CASSPHGQYGYTF

J: TRBJ2-7
V: TRBV5-1
size: once
D: NA
DNA: TGCGCCAGCAGCTCCGGTGGATACGAGCAGTACTTC
CDR3: CASSSGGYEQYF

J: TRBJ2-1
V: TRBV11-3
size: NA
D: TRBD2
DNA: TGTGCCAGCAGCCCTAGCGGGGGGGCCTCAAATGAGCAGTTCTTC
CDR3: CASSPSGGASNEQFF

J: TRBJ1-2
V: TRBV5-6
size: NA
D: NA
DNA: TGTGCCAGCAGCCTTGACAGCCCCCAGACTATGGGGTACACCTTC
CDR3: CASSLDSPQTMGYTF

J: TRBJ1-2
V: TRBV10-3
size: NA
D: TRBD1
DNA: TGTGCCATCAGTCCGGGACAGGGAAACTATGGCTACACCTTC
CDR3: CAISPGQGNYGYTF

J: TRBJ1-2
V: TRBV6-1
size: NA
D: NA
DNA: TGTGCCAGCAGTGTCGACCAAAGCTATGGCTACACCTTC
CDR3: CASSVDQSYGYTF

J: TRBJ2-3
V: TRBV18
size: NA
D: TRBD2
DNA: TGTGCCAGCTCAGCACTAGCGGGGGCTAGCACAGATACGCAGTATTTT
CDR3: CASSALAGASTDTQYF